The clone carrying this TCR beta chain came up a few times. Its antigen is unidentified. The data are from a study of T cell repertoires in cytomegalovirus infection. Looking at the study overall: Used in the study were CMV epitopes, some recently identified and HLA-C-restricted, others well-studied and HLA-B-restricted. CMV infection plus the matching HLA type was flagged by public TCR beta signatures.

TCRdb fed the reads into MiXCR, producing one record per CDR3 protein. This sample has 900,000 to 950,000 distinct CDR3 sequences, with 25% to 40% found just once. V gave up 5 bases and J gave up 3 bases; unmatched junction bases: 11. Germline V gives CDR1 MNHEY, CDR2 SVGAGI. This CDR3 is 16 amino acids long. Study observations and caveats: Carriers of CMV and the relevant HLA type were discriminated by public TCR beta frequency.

Specimen: cultured CD8+ T cells from PBMCs, collected from culture after CMV antigen stimulation. The J gene is TRBJ1-2, the V gene TRBV6-5; 8 bases line up with TRBD1. The sequence was obtained from a human donor in good health (CMV status not recorded). Some clones in this sample may be carry-over from other donors' samples. In nucleotides, the CDR3 is TGTGCCAGCAGTCATTACCTGGACAGGGCTGACTATGGCTACACCTTC. Protein product: CASSHYLDRADYGYTF.